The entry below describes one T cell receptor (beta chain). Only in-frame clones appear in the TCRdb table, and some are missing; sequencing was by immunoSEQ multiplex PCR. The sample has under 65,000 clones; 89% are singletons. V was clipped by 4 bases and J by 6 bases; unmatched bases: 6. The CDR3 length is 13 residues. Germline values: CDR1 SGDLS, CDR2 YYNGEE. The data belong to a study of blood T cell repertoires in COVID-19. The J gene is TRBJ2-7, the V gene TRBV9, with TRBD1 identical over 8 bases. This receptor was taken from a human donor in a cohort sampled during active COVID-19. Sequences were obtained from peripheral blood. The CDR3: CASSWTGTGEQYF. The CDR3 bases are TGTGCCAGCAGCTGGACAGGGACGGGCGAGCAGTACTTC. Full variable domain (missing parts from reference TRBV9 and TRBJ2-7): DSGVTQTPKHLITATGQRVTLRCSPRSGDLSVYWYQQSLDQGLQFLIQYYNGEERAKGNILERFSAQQFPDLHSELNLSSLELGDSALYFCASSWTGTGEQYFGPGTRLTVT.